Sequencing of this T cell receptor beta chain was carried out in a study of T cells in localized non-small cell lung cancer. The CDR3 runs 12 residues. With 5 bases removed from V and 7 bases from J, the gap between germline ends came to 14 bases. CDR1 and CDR2 (germline): GTSNPN, SVGIG (reference sequence). Notes on the study in general: Maximal T cell clonality occurred in uninvolved adjacent lung, with tumor ranking below it. Tumor samples were not multi-region, leaving intratumor heterogeneity unexcluded. In adjacent lung, a median about 50 of the top 100 tumor clones were found.

This clone appeared a single time. Its antigen is unidentified. Generated by immunoSEQ multiplex PCR, the TCRdb table keeps only in-frame clones and is missing some. Among tens of thousands of clones listed, just under 80% were seen once. Sequencing used peripheral blood, obtained before any cancer treatment. The chain uses TRBV30 and TRBJ1-2, with a weak D call TRBD1 (6 bases). The receptor comes from a male donor older than 55 with stage II squamous cell lung carcinoma. CDR3 amino acids: CAWHTGGGGYTF. The CDR3 DNA follows: TGTGCCTGGCACACGGGGGGCGGTGGCTACACCTTC.